Listed below are T cell receptor beta chains from one sample, sequenced in a study of T cells in Graves' hyperthyroidism and ophthalmopathy. MiXCR, run by TCRdb on the multiplex PCR reads, gives a single entry per CDR3 protein. The repertoire holds approximately 400,000 distinct CDR3 sequences, with more than 14% as singletons. The sequencing input was blood. The receptors stem from a woman aged 25 to 39 with Graves' ophthalmopathy. Each CDR3 is given with its conserved first and last residue.

j_gene,v_gene,CDR3aa
TRBJ2-1,TRBV20-1,CSARGLAGHSYNEQFF
TRBJ1-6,TRBV11-2,CASSVDPKDFSPLHF
TRBJ2-3,TRBV29-1,CRALDGTDTQYF
TRBJ1-2,TRBV2,CASSATAYGYTF
TRBJ1-2,TRBV18,CASSPSTGVNGYTF
TRBJ2-1,TRBV6-2/TRBV6-3,CASSSQGDEQFF
TRBJ1-2,TRBV9,CASSVVETGFGYTF
TRBJ1-2,TRBV30,CAWSAGQSYGYTF
TRBJ1-6,TRBV28,CASSFEGSYSPLHF
TRBJ1-2,TRBV28,CASTGGGWGYTF
TRBJ1-5,TRBV2,CASSRDSKYQPQHF